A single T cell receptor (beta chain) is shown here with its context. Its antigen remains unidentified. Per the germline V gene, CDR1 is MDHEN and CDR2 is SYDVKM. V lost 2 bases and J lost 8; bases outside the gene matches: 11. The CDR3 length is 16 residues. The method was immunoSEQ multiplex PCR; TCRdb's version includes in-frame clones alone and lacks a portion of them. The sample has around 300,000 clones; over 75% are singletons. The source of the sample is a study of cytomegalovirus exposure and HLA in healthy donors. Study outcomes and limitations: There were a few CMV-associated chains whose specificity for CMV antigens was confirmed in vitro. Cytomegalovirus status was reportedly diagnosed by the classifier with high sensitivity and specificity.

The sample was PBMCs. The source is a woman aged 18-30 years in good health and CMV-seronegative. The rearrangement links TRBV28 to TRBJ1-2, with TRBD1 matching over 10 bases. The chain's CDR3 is CASSLQTGGAAVGYTF. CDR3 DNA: TGTGCCAGCAGTTTACAGACAGGGGGCGCGGCCGTAGGCTACACCTTC.